One sample yielded the 2 T cell receptor beta chains listed below, sequenced in a study of identical twins. TCRdb re-derived calls from the 5' RACE reads in MiXCR, one entry per CDR3 protein. The sample lists 350,000 to 450,000 distinct CDR3 sequences, roughly 18% occurring once. Material: naive T cells sorted from blood. The receptors shown here come from a man aged 50 to 59 in good health.

This clonotype was counted only a few times. The chain uses TRBV18 and TRBJ2-2; TRBD2 aligns across 9 bases. Germline-derived CDR1 and CDR2 are KGHSH and LQKENI. J lost 7 bases, V lost 5 bases, and 8 bases had no gene match. The CDR3 loop spans 15 amino acids. CDR3 coding DNA: TGTGCCAGCTCATCATGGACTAGCGACCGCGGGGAGCTGTTTTTT. Protein: CASSSWTSDRGELFF.

This clonotype showed up just a few times. V usage is TRBV15 and J usage is TRBJ2-3; 7 positions match TRBD2. V gave up 0 bases and J gave up 2 bases; unmatched junction bases: 5. Looked up from germline, CDR1 is LNHNV and CDR2 is YYDKDF (reference sequence). This CDR3 is 16 amino acids long. Here the CDR3 DNA reads TGTGCCACCAGCAGAGAGCCTAGCGGACTCACAGATACGCAGTATTTT. This sequence encodes CATSREPSGLTDTQYF.